The rows below give T cell receptor beta chains drawn from one sample of a study of blood T cell repertoires in COVID-19. Sequenced by immunoSEQ multiplex PCR; TCRdb stores in-frame clones only, minus some. The sample carries 150,000 or so clones, approximately 88% recorded once. The sample taken for sequencing was PBMCs or T cells enriched from blood (not recorded which). These receptor sequences come from a woman in her forties or fifties who had recovered from COVID-19. Both conserved end residues are part of each CDR3. The D gene is left open where the match is weak. A row's size may be missing; if present it is once, few, many or a size class.

TRBJ2-7 NA NA TRBV6-5 CASSRVAYEQYF TGTGCCAGCAGTCGCGTTGCCTACGAGCAGTACTTC
TRBJ2-3 many TRBD2 TRBV14 CASSQDQGLGDTQYF TGTGCCAGCAGCCAAGATCAGGGACTAGGGGATACGCAGTATTTT
TRBJ2-5 NA TRBD2 TRBV15 CATSRELAGQETQYF TGTGCCACCAGCAGAGAACTAGCGGGGCAAGAGACCCAGTACTTC
TRBJ1-2 NA NA TRBV12-5 CASGPLAGYGYTF TGTGCTAGTGGTCCCCTCGCAGGGTATGGCTACACCTTC
TRBJ2-7 NA TRBD1 TRBV4-1 CASSTRQGGYEQYF TGCGCCAGCAGCACCCGACAGGGGGGGTACGAGCAGTACTTC
TRBJ2-5 NA TRBD1 TRBV5-4 CASSLGSRTGGETQYF TGTGCCAGCAGCTTGGGGTCTAGGACAGGGGGAGAGACCCAGTACTTC
TRBJ2-3 NA NA TRBV7-2 CASSLGGQGTDTQYF TGTGCCAGCAGCTTGGGAGGACAGGGCACAGATACGCAGTATTTT
TRBJ2-2 once NA TRBV19 CASSAWTGVGGELFF TGTGCCAGTAGTGCTTGGACCGGGGTCGGCGGGGAGCTGTTTTTT
TRBJ2-4 NA NA TRBV3-1/TRBV3-2 CASSQLRDIQYF TGTGCCAGCAGCCAACTCCGGGACATTCAGTACTTC
TRBJ1-4 NA NA TRBV15 CATSEDTPGLFF TGTGCCACCAGCGAGGACACCCCTGGACTGTTTTTT
TRBJ1-2 NA TRBD1 TRBV18 CASSPLQGWAVSTF TGTGCCAGCTCACCACTACAGGGGTGGGCGGTGAGCACCTTC
TRBJ2-7 NA TRBD2 TRBV14 CASSPWTSGTYEQYF TGTGCCAGCAGCCCTTGGACTAGCGGGACCTACGAGCAGTACTTC
TRBJ2-3 NA NA TRBV7-2 CASSLSQGGGLRTDTQYF TGTGCCAGCAGCTTGTCACAGGGTGGGGGTTTACGCACAGATACGCAGTATTTT
TRBJ1-1 few NA TRBV19 CASSPQGMNTEAFF TGTGCCAGTAGTCCACAGGGCATGAACACTGAAGCTTTCTTT
TRBJ1-3 few NA TRBV5-4 CASSLRQGSSGNTIYF TGTGCCAGCAGCTTGCGGCAGGGTAGCTCTGGAAACACCATATATTTT
TRBJ1-4 NA TRBD1 TRBV19 CASSPTGDEKLFF TGTGCCAGTAGTCCGACAGGGGATGAAAAACTGTTTTTT
TRBJ2-2 NA TRBD1 TRBV2 CASSAGTGIGELFF TGTGCCAGCAGCGCCGGGACAGGGATCGGGGAGCTGTTTTTT
TRBJ2-7 NA NA TRBV4-1 CASSQDWGTHSYEQYF TGCGCCAGCAGCCAAGATTGGGGGACACACTCCTACGAGCAGTACTTC
TRBJ1-1 NA NA TRBV6-2/TRBV6-3 CASSYRRYTEAFF TGTGCCAGCAGTTACAGGAGATACACTGAAGCTTTCTTT
TRBJ1-4 NA TRBD1 TRBV19 CASSQTGAANEKLFF TGTGCCAGTAGTCAAACAGGGGCCGCTAATGAAAAACTGTTTTTT
TRBJ1-2 NA NA TRBV5-4 CASSLVDSYGYTF TGTGCCAGCAGCTTGGTGGACAGTTATGGCTACACCTTC
TRBJ2-4 NA TRBD1 TRBV7-9 CASSLAVGTGENIQYF TGTGCCAGCAGCTTAGCAGTTGGGACAGGGGAAAACATTCAGTACTTC
TRBJ1-3 NA NA TRBV11-2 CASSFHRGTGNTIYF TGTGCCAGCAGCTTTCATCGGGGGACTGGAAACACCATATATTTT
TRBJ1-1 NA TRBD1 TRBV4-1 CASSQEVTGEGEAFF TGCGCCAGCAGCCAAGAGGTGACAGGGGAGGGTGAAGCTTTCTTT
TRBJ1-1 once NA TRBV10-3 CAISADSEAFF TGTGCCATCAGTGCGGACAGTGAAGCTTTCTTT
TRBJ1-2 NA NA TRBV12-3/TRBV12-4 CASTPRAEYGYTF TGTGCCAGCACCCCCCGAGCGGAATATGGCTACACCTTC
TRBJ2-1 NA NA TRBV10-3 CAIRAPGLHEQFF TGTGCCATCAGGGCGCCGGGGTTACACGAGCAGTTCTTC
TRBJ2-7 NA TRBD2 TRBV3-1/TRBV3-2 CASSQGLAGDYEQYF TGTGCCAGCAGCCAAGGGCTAGCGGGGGACTACGAGCAGTACTTC
TRBJ2-1 NA TRBD2 TRBV4-2 CASSQEETSGEGEQFF TGTGCCAGCAGCCAAGAAGAAACTAGCGGGGAGGGTGAGCAGTTCTTC
TRBJ2-3 NA TRBD2 TRBV5-6 CASSFPVGGGTDTQYF TGTGCCAGCAGCTTTCCGGTGGGCGGGGGGACAGATACGCAGTATTTT
TRBJ2-7 NA NA TRBV7-3 CASSLIRTERFYEQYF TGTGCCAGCAGCTTAATCCGGACAGAAAGATTCTACGAGCAGTACTTC
TRBJ1-2 once NA TRBV19 CASSSGVDYGYTF TGTGCCAGTAGTTCCGGGGTTGACTATGGCTACACCTTC
TRBJ2-5 NA NA TRBV11-2 CASSWDTSPGTAQYF TGTGCCAGCAGCTGGGACACCTCCCCCGGGACGGCCCAGTACTTC
TRBJ1-1 NA NA TRBV10-3 CAISGGGGVNTEAFF TGTGCCATCAGCGGGGGAGGAGGGGTGAACACTGAAGCTTTCTTT
TRBJ2-2 NA TRBD1 TRBV9 CASSVVTGGNTGELFF TGTGCCAGCAGCGTAGTGACAGGGGGTAACACCGGGGAGCTGTTTTTT
TRBJ1-2 NA NA TRBV24-1 CATSSARYPYGYTF TGTGCCACCAGTTCCGCCCGGTACCCCTATGGCTACACCTTC
TRBJ2-1 NA TRBD2 TRBV12-5 CASSPGLGGNEQFF TGTGCTAGTTCTCCGGGACTAGGGGGCAATGAGCAGTTCTTC
TRBJ1-6 NA NA TRBV11-1 CASSPLEDAKGSPLHF TGTGCCAGCAGCCCACTCGAAGATGCAAAGGGGTCACCCCTCCACTTT
TRBJ2-5 NA TRBD2 TRBV6-2/TRBV6-3 CASSYWGTNQETQYF TGTGCCAGCAGTTACTGGGGGACTAACCAAGAGACCCAGTACTTC
TRBJ2-1 NA TRBD1 TRBV5-6 CASSTYPGQPQFF TGTGCCAGCAGCACATACCCGGGACAGCCGCAGTTCTTC
TRBJ1-1 NA NA TRBV6-9 CASSYSGSRGGTEAFF TGTGCCAGCAGTTATTCGGGTAGTAGGGGGGGCACTGAAGCTTTCTTT
TRBJ2-3 NA NA TRBV5-4 CASSLEFGKDTQYF TGTGCCAGCAGCTTGGAATTCGGGAAAGATACGCAGTATTTT
TRBJ2-2 NA TRBD1 TRBV3-1/TRBV3-2 CASRRTGDLAGELFF TGTGCCAGCAGACGGACAGGGGATTTGGCCGGGGAGCTGTTTTTT
TRBJ2-7 NA TRBD2 TRBV19 CASSVGLAEYEQYF TGTGCCAGTAGTGTGGGACTAGCGGAGTACGAGCAGTACTTC
TRBJ1-1 once NA TRBV7-8 CASSLGARGGTEAFF TGTGCCAGCAGCTTAGGCGCCAGAGGAGGCACTGAAGCTTTCTTT
TRBJ2-1 NA NA TRBV19 CASSMTARGYNEQFF TGTGCCAGTAGTATGACGGCCCGAGGGTACAATGAGCAGTTCTTC
TRBJ1-1 NA TRBD1 TRBV27 CASSWTGALNTEAFF TGTGCCAGCAGTTGGACAGGGGCCTTGAACACTGAAGCTTTCTTT
TRBJ2-2 NA TRBD2 TRBV2 CASSELAANTGELFF TGTGCCAGCAGTGAGCTAGCGGCGAACACCGGGGAGCTGTTTTTT
TRBJ2-7 NA NA TRBV29-1 CSVESQGYEQYF TGCAGCGTAGAATCACAGGGCTACGAGCAGTACTTC
TRBJ1-2 NA NA TRBV7-8 CASSLNRVWDPNYGYTF TGTGCCAGCAGCCTAAACAGGGTATGGGACCCAAACTATGGCTACACCTTC
TRBJ2-3 NA TRBD2 TRBV7-2 CASSFSGGKDTQYF TGTGCCAGCAGCTTCAGCGGGGGGAAGGATACGCAGTATTTT
TRBJ2-3 NA NA TRBV10-3 CAIRQQGSTDTQYF TGTGCCATCAGGCAACAGGGCAGCACAGATACGCAGTATTTT
TRBJ2-3 NA NA TRBV5-1 CASSLLGGDTQYF TGCGCCAGCAGCTTACTGGGGGGAGATACGCAGTATTTT
TRBJ2-1 NA TRBD2 TRBV4-2 CASRGLAGGGNEQFF TGTGCCAGCAGGGGACTAGCGGGGGGTGGAAATGAGCAGTTCTTC
TRBJ1-6 NA NA TRBV7-6 CASSRQFSPLHF TGTGCCAGCAGCCGACAGTTTTCACCCCTCCACTTT
TRBJ1-5 once NA TRBV27 CASSSYSNQPQHF TGTGCCAGCAGTTCTTATAGCAATCAGCCCCAGCATTTT
TRBJ1-6 NA TRBD1 TRBV11-2 CASTPTGGFDSPLHF TGTGCCAGCACCCCTACAGGGGGCTTTGATTCACCCCTCCACTTT